This T cell receptor beta chain was sequenced during a study of breast tumors, draining lymph nodes, adjacent tissues. This clonotype was counted many times. What it recognizes is unknown. Study-level results: Tumor repertoires ranked between lymph nodes and nontumor tissue in diversity, with V and J gene preferences. Findings are consistent with lymph node origin and intratumoral expansion of most tumor T cells. The lymph node origin of tumor T cells was framed as consistent with a hypothesis, not demonstrated.

Deletions cut 6 bases from V and 5 bases from J, with 14 bases between. The CDR3 covers 13 residues. From the multiplex PCR reads, TCRdb called clonotypes with MiXCR, one entry per CDR3 protein. Here the sample spans some 120,000 distinct CDR3 sequences, about 20% being singletons. Axillary draining lymph nodes of breast cancer patients supplied the node samples. Sequencing was carried out using axillary lymph node tissue. The V and J genes are TRBV12-3 or TRBV12-4 and TRBJ2-7, with D hard to call. This TCR was recovered from a female donor with breast cancer. Some clones in this sample may be carry-over from other donors' samples. The CDR3, as DNA: TGTGCCAGCAGAGCCGTGGGGTTCGACGAGCAGTACTTC. It translates to CASRAVGFDEQYF.